The clone carrying this TCR beta chain came up a few times. No antigen is known for it. V lost 2 bases to trimming and J lost 0 bases, with 4 bases between them. This CDR3 contains 14 residues. Germline-derived CDR1 and CDR2 are SEHNR and FQNEAQ (reference sequence). This sample was taken from a study of T and B cells in COVID-19 patients. In the study overall: COVID-19 patients gave peripheral blood either during active infection or after recovery. Median age was approximately 33 years in the recovered cohort and around 67 years in the active-infection cohort.

BIOMED2 TRB-A/B primer pools were used in multiplex TRB PCR. One entry per CDR3 protein results from TCRdb running MiXCR on the multiplex PCR reads. In the table there are 6,000 or so distinct CDR3 sequences, approximately 26% of which are singletons. From blood, about 250-500 ng of genomic DNA served as TRB template. Findings and caveats of the study: Blood from mildly ill patients while symptomatic, and early samples from severe cases, were scarce.

V usage is TRBV7-9 and J usage is TRBJ1-4; no firm D call. Input material: blood. The clonotype originates from a human donor with active COVID-19. CDR3 sequence: CASSLPATNEKLFF. In DNA, the CDR3 is TGTGCCAGCAGCTTACCTGCAACTAATGAAAAACTGTTTTTT.